Listed below are T cell receptor beta chains from one sample, sequenced in a study of T cells and Merkel cell carcinoma outcomes. Repertoires were generated with immunoSEQ multiplex PCR, while TCRdb's copy carries only in-frame clones and drops some. The sample has 2,000 or so clones, 91% seen once. Material: tumor tissue from Merkel cell carcinoma. The source is a human donor with Merkel cell carcinoma. Both conserved end residues are trimmed from each CDR3. Fields, in order: CDR3 length, J gene, V gene, CDR3 protein.

13,TRBJ2-3,TRBV9,ASSPGEFSADTQY
12,TRBJ1-1,TRBV9,ASSTSAFSSEAF
10,TRBJ2-1,TRBV29-1,SVQSSYNEQF
11,TRBJ2-7,TRBV28,ASSLWDSYEQY
12,TRBJ1-1,TRBV25-1,ASSTRAENTEAF
13,TRBJ2-4,TRBV19,ASSLGGAAKNIQY
11,TRBJ2-5,TRBV15,ATSRDRKETQY
11,TRBJ2-2,TRBV5-6,ASSFGQSGELF
14,TRBJ2-5,TRBV5-1,ASSLRGQGSGETQY
16,TRBJ2-5,TRBV11-2,ASSLVGFGNRGKETQY
10,TRBJ2-7,TRBV2,ASSGSLAERY
15,TRBJ2-2,TRBV11-2,ASSLAPQGLNTGELF